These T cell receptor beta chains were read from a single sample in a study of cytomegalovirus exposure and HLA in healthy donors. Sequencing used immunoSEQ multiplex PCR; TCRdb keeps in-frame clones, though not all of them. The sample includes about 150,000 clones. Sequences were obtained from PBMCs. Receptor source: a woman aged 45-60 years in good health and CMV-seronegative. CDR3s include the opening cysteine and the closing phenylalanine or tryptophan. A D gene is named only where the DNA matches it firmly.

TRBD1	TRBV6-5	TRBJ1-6	TGTGCCAGCACCAAACAGGGGGCTCTTAATTCACCCCTCCACTTT	CASTKQGALNSPLHF
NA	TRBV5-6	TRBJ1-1	TGTGCCAGCAGCCCCCTTACAGGGTTTGACACTGAAGCTTTCTTT	CASSPLTGFDTEAFF
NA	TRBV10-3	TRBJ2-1	TGTGCCATCACAGGGTCCGTAGGTGAGCAGTTCTTC	CAITGSVGEQFF
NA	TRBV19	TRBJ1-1	TGTGCCAGTAAATCTGACCAGGGCTGGGAGAACACTGAAGCTTTCTTT	CASKSDQGWENTEAFF
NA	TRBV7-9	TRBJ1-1	TGTGCCAGCAGCTTAGGAGGGCACGTCAACACTGAAGCTTTCTTT	CASSLGGHVNTEAFF
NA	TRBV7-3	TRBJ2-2	TGTGCCAGCAGCTTATCACAGGGTGGGACGACCGGGGAGCTGTTTTTT	CASSLSQGGTTGELFF
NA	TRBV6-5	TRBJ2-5	TGTGCCAGCAGTTACTCGAACATTGGGCTGAAAGAGACCCAGTACTTC	CASSYSNIGLKETQYF
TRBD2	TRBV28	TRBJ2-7	TGTGCCAGCAGTCTAAGCCCCTGGCGGGGGGTCTACTACGAGCAGTACTTC	CASSLSPWRGVYYEQYF
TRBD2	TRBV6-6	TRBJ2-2	TGTGCCAGCAGTTACTCTAGCGGGGTGAACACCGGGGAGCTGTTTTTT	CASSYSSGVNTGELFF
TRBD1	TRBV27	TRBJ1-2	TGTGCCAGCAGTTCTCTTGACAGGGGGCTGGGCTACACCTTC	CASSSLDRGLGYTF
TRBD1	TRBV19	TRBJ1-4	TGTGCCAGCTACTCAACAGGGGACTCCACAACTAATGAAAAACTGTTTTTT	CASYSTGDSTTNEKLFF
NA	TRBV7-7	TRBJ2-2	TGTGCCAGCAGCCGAACAGGATACACCGGGGAGCTGTTTTTT	CASSRTGYTGELFF
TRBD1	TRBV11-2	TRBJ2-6	TGTGCCAGCAGCTTCCCCCGGGACAGGGCCGGGGCCAACGTCTTGACTTTC	CASSFPRDRAGANVLTF
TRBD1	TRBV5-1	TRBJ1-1	TGCGCCAGCAGCTTATCGACAGGGCTGAACACTGAAGCTTTCTTT	CASSLSTGLNTEAFF
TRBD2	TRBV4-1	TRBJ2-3	TGCGCCAGCAGCCAAGATCGGACCGGGACTAGCGCCACAGATACGCAGTATTTT	CASSQDRTGTSATDTQYF
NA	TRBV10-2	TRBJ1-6	TGCGCCAGCAGCCTCCCGAATTCACCCCTCCACTTT	CASSLPNSPLHF
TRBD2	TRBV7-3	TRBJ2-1	TGTGCCAGCAGCGCAGGACTAGCGGGAGTATATGAGCAGTTCTTC	CASSAGLAGVYEQFF
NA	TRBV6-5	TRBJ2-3	TGTGCCAGCAGCCGACTAGCGAGGGGGCGAGATACGCAGTATTTT	CASSRLARGRDTQYF
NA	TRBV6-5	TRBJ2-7	TGTGCCAGCAGTGGAAGGAGCCACGAGCAGTACTTC	CASSGRSHEQYF
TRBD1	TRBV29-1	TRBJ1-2	TGCAGCGGCAGACAGGGGAATGACTATGGCTACACCTTC	CSGRQGNDYGYTF
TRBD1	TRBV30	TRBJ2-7	TGTGCCTGGACCGCCCCCGGACAGGGCCGCTACGAGCAGTACTTC	CAWTAPGQGRYEQYF
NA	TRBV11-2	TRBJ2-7	TGTGCCAGCAGCTCTATACTAGCTGACGAGCAGTACTTC	CASSSILADEQYF
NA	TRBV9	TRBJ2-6	TGTGCCAGCAGCCCCGAGAGAGGCTCTGGGGCCAACGTCCTGACTTTC	CASSPERGSGANVLTF
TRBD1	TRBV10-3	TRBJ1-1	TGTGCCATCACGGTAGGGGGCGCCACTGAAGCTTTCTTT	CAITVGGATEAFF
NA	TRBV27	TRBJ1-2	TGTGCCAGCAGTTCGACACAGGGATTCAATGGCTACACCTTC	CASSSTQGFNGYTF
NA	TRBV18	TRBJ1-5	TGTGCCAGCTCACTGCAGGGCCAGCCCCAGCATTTT	CASSLQGQPQHF
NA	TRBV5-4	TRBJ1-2	TGTGCCAGCAGCTTGGAAGGGAGAGGCTACACCTTC	CASSLEGRGYTF
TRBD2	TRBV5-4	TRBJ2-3	TGTGCCAGCAGCTTTACGGGGGGGCCGACAGATACGCAGTATTTT	CASSFTGGPTDTQYF
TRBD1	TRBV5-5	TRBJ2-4	TGTGCCAGCAGTGAGCGGGACAGGGTTTGGGGAAACATTCAGTACTTC	CASSERDRVWGNIQYF
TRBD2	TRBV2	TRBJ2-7	TGTGCCAGCAGGTGGGAGGGAACCTACGAGCAGTACTTC	CASRWEGTYEQYF
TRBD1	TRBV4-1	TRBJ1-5	TGCGCCAGCAGCCAAGAAGGACAGGGGGCCGAGGCCAATCAGCCCCAGCATTTT	CASSQEGQGAEANQPQHF
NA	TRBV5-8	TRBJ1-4	TGTGCCAGCAGCTTGGGGAGGACAGCAACTAATGAAAAACTGTTTTTT	CASSLGRTATNEKLFF
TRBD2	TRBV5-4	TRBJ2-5	TGTGCCAGCAGCTTGTTGACTAGCGGGAGTGGAGAGACCCAGTACTTC	CASSLLTSGSGETQYF
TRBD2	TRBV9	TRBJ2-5	TGTGCCAGCAGCGTAGTGCCTAGCGGGCAAGAGACCCAGTACTTC	CASSVVPSGQETQYF
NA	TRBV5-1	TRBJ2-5	TGCGCCAGCAGCCCGGGACCGGCGGGGGAGACCCAGTACTTC	CASSPGPAGETQYF
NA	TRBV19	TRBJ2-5	TGTGCCAGTAGTCCCGGACAGATCCAAGAGACCCAGTACTTC	CASSPGQIQETQYF
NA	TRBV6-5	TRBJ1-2	TGTGCCAGCAGTTACTCGAGGGGGGGCAGCTATGGCTACACCTTC	CASSYSRGGSYGYTF
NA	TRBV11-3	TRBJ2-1	TGTGCCAGCAGCTTAGGGACAGAGCAGTTCTTC	CASSLGTEQFF
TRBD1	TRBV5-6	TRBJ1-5	TGTGCCAGCAGCACCCGACAGGGGGATAGCAATCAGCCCCAGCATTTT	CASSTRQGDSNQPQHF
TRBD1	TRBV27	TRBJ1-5	TGTGCCAGCAGTTCAAGGGGGCAGAACAATCAGCCCCAGCATTTT	CASSSRGQNNQPQHF
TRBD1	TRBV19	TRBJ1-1	TGTGCCAGTAGTGCGGACAGGCTGGGGACTGAAGCTTTCTTT	CASSADRLGTEAFF
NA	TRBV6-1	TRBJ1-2	TGTGCCAGCAGACTAAGGGTGGGGGCGTATGGCTACACCTTC	CASRLRVGAYGYTF
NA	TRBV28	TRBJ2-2	TGTGCCAGCAGTTTAATCGCTACCCCCGGGGAGCTGTTTTTT	CASSLIATPGELFF
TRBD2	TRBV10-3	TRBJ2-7	TGTGCCATCATGCTAGCGGGAGGGAACGAGCAGTACTTC	CAIMLAGGNEQYF
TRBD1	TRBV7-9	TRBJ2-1	TGTGCCAGCAGCTCCCTAGTGGGACAGGCGAACAATGAGCAGTTCTTC	CASSSLVGQANNEQFF
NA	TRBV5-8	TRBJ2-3	TGTGCCAGCAGCTTGGCCATTGACAGGAGCACAGATACGCAGTATTTT	CASSLAIDRSTDTQYF
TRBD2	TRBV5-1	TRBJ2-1	TGCGCCAGCAGCTTGTTTTCCGGAGGACTAGGTTACAATGAGCAGTTCTTC	CASSLFSGGLGYNEQFF
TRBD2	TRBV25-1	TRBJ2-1	TGTGCCAGCAGTGAACTAGCGGGAGTCAATGAGCAGTTCTTC	CASSELAGVNEQFF
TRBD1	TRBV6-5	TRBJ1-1	TGTGCCAGCAATCTACAGGGGGGTAACACTGAAGCTTTCTTT	CASNLQGGNTEAFF
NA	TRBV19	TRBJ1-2	TGTGCCAGTACCGATGCCGGACGGGAGAGTGGCTACACCTTC	CASTDAGRESGYTF
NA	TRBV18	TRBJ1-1	TGTGCCAGCAATTCGGGAGTACCTGAAGCTTTCTTT	CASNSGVPEAFF
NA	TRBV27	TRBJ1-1	TGTGCCAGCAGTTCTAGGAGGGATGACACTGAAGCTTTCTTT	CASSSRRDDTEAFF
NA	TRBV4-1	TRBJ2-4	TGCGCCAGCAGCCAAGATTATATAGCCAAAAACATTCAGTACTTC	CASSQDYIAKNIQYF
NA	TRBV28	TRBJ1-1	TGTGCCAGCAGGGGGGGTATGGAGACTGAAGCTTTCTTT	CASRGGMETEAFF
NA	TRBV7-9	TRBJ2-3	TGTGCCAGCAGCTATATAAAGGACAGCTACACAGATACGCAGTATTTT	CASSYIKDSYTDTQYF
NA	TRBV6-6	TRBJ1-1	TGTGCCAGCAGTGCTGGGACGGGCGGGGTGGCTTTCTTT	CASSAGTGGVAFF
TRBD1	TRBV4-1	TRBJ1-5	TGCGCCAGCAGCCCCTATGGACAGGGGGCAGGTCAGCCCCAGCATTTT	CASSPYGQGAGQPQHF
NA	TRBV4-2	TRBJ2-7	TGTGCCAGCAGCCAAGATTTTTCGTACTCCCTAGCCTACGAGCAGTACTTC	CASSQDFSYSLAYEQYF
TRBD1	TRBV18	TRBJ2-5	TGTGCCAGCTCACCGACCACAGGGGCCGGACAAGAGACCCAGTACTTC	CASSPTTGAGQETQYF
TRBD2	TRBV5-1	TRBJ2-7	TGCGCCAGCAGCATAATAGCGGGGGGGATTACCCGCTACGAGCAGTACTTC	CASSIIAGGITRYEQYF